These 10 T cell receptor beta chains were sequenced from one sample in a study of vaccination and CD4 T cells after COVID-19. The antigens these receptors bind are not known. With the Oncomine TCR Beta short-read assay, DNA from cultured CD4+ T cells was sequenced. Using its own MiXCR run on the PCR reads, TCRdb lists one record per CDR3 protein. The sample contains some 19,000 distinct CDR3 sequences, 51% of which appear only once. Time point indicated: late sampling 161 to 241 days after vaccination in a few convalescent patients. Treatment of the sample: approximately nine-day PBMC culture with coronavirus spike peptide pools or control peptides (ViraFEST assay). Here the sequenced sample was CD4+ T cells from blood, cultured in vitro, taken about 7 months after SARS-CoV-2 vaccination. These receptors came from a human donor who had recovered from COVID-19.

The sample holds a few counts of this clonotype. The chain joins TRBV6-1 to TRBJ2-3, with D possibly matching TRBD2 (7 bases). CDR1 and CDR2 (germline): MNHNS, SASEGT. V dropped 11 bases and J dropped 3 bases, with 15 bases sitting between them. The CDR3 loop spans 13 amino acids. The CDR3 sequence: CALGGGKTDTQYF. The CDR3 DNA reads TGTGCCTTAGGCGGGGGCAAAACAGATACGCAGTATTTT.

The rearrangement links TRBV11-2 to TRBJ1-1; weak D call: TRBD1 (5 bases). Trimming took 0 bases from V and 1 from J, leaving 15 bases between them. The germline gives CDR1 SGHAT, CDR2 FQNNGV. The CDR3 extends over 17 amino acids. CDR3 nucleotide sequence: TGTGCCAGCAGCTTAGAGGGGGGAAGGGCTTGGAACACTGAAGCTTTCTTT. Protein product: CASSLEGGRAWNTEAFF.

This chain's CDR3 is CASSPARLTPGEQYF. CDR3 coding DNA: TGTGCCAGCAGTCCCGCTCGACTCACCCCGGGGGAGCAGTACTTC. The V gene is TRBV6-1, the J gene TRBJ2-7, with TRBD2 as a possible D gene (5 bases). The CDR3 loop spans 15 amino acids. CDR1 and CDR2 (germline): MNHNS, SASEGT. The V end lost 5 bases, the J end lost 7 bases, and 21 bases lay between the germline ends.

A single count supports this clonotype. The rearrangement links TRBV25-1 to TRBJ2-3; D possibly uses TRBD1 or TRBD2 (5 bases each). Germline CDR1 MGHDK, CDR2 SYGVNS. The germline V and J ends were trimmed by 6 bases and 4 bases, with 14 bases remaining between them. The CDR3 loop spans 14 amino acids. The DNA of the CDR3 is TGTGCCAGCAGATCTGGGGGTAGTGCAGATACGCAGTATTTT. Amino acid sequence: CASRSGGSADTQYF.

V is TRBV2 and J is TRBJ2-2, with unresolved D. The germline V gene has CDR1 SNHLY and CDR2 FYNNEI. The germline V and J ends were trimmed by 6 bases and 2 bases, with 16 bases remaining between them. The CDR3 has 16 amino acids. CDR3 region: CASSAERVTNTGELFF. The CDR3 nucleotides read TGTGCCAGCAGCGCCGAAAGGGTGACAAACACCGGGGAGCTGTTTTTT.

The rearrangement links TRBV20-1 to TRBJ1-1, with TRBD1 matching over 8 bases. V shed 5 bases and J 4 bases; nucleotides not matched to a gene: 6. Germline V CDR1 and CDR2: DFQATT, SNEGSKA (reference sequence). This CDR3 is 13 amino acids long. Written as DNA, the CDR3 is TGCAGTGCTGCCCAGGGGGCCGGCACTGAAGCTTTCTTT. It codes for CSAAQGAGTEAFF.

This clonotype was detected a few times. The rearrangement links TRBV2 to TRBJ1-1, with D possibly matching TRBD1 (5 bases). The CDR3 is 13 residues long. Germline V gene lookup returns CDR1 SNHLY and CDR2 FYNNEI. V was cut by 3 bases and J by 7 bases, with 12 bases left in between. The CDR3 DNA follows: TGTGCCAGCAGTGATCGGGGGGTTGGTGAAGCTTTCTTT. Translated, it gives CASSDRGVGEAFF.

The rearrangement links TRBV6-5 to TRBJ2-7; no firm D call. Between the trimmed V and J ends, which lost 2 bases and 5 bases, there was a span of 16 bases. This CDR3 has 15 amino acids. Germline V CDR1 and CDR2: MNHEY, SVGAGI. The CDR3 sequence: CASSYKKRLIDEQYF. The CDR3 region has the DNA TGTGCCAGCAGTTACAAAAAGAGATTAATAGACGAGCAGTACTTC.

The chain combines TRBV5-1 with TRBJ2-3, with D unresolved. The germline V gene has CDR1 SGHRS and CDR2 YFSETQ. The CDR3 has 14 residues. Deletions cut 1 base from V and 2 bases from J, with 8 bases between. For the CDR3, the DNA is TGCGCCAGCAGCTTGCTCAACCCCACAGATACGCAGTATTTT. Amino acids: CASSLLNPTDTQYF.

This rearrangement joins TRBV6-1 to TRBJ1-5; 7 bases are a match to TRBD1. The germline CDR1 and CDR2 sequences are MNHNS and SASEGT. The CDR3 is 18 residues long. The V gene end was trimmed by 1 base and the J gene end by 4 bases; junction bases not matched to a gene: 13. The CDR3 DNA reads TGTGCCAGCAGTGAAGTTGAGGACAGGCCGACCTCTAATCAGCCCCAGCATTTT. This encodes CASSEVEDRPTSNQPQHF.